These 24 T cell receptor beta chains were sequenced from one sample in a study of T cell repertoires in cytomegalovirus infection. TCRdb redid the calling of the reads with MiXCR, one entry per CDR3 protein. The table has roughly 500,000 distinct CDR3 sequences, about 15% seen once. The sample was CD8+ T cells from PBMCs. These TCRs come from a human donor in good health (CMV status not recorded). Some clones in this sample may be carry-over from other donors' samples.

This clonotype was recorded at least ten times. The CDR3 DNA reads as TGTGCCAGCAGTCCTCGGGGATCTAACTATGGCTACACCTTC. Its protein is CASSPRGSNYGYTF. The chain employs TRBV27 and TRBJ1-2; the D is unclear. The CDR3 consists of 14 residues. Germline loops: CDR1 MNHEY, CDR2 SMNVEV (reference sequence). V was trimmed by 5 bases and J by 0 bases, leaving 10 bases between them.

The chain has TRBV7-3 and TRBJ1-6, with unresolved D. Per the germline V gene, CDR1 is SGHTA and CDR2 is FQGTGA. This CDR3 contains 16 residues. V dropped 2 bases and J dropped 7 bases, with 15 bases sitting between them. The CDR3, as DNA: TGTGCCAGCAGCTTATATATCGTCAAATTAAATTCACCCCTCCACTTT. This translates into CASSLYIVKLNSPLHF.

The genes are TRBV7-6 and TRBJ1-2, with D possibly matching TRBD1 (6 bases). V dropped 1 base and J dropped 4 bases, with 10 bases sitting between them. This CDR3 has 14 amino acids. Germline lookup yields CDR1 SGHVS and CDR2 FNYEAQ. CDR3 bases: TGTGCCAGCAGCTTAGAAAGGGGGATCTATGGCTACACCTTC. Encoded protein: CASSLERGIYGYTF.

Only a few counts were recorded for this clonotype. V gene TRBV28 combines with J gene TRBJ2-7, with 7 bases lining up with TRBD2. The CDR3 is 15 residues long. Germline trimming cut 5 bases from V and 7 bases from J; bases unmatched to any gene: 14. Germline V gene sequence: CDR1 MDHEN, CDR2 SYDVKM. The CDR3 nucleotides are TGTGCCAGCAGTCCACGGGGGACGGGGAGGGGAGAGCAGTACTTC. Its translation is CASSPRGTGRGEQYF.

This clonotype was observed many times. The chain links TRBV7-8 to TRBJ2-1; no firm D call. This CDR3 has 13 amino acids. Trimming removed 5 bases from V and 7 bases from J, with 12 bases in between. Germline lookup yields CDR1 SGHVS and CDR2 FQNEAQ. CDR3 sequence: CASSLGPLNEQFF. CDR3 DNA sequence: TGTGCCAGCAGCCTTGGACCGTTAAATGAGCAGTTCTTC.

This clonotype was observed many times. The V call is TRBV4-1, the J call TRBJ1-6; no clear D. V lost 0 bases, J lost 0 bases, and 12 bases lay in between. Germline values: CDR1 MGHRA, CDR2 YSYEKL. This CDR3 has 18 residues. The CDR3 region is CASSQDGKASSYNSPLHF. The CDR3 bases are TGCGCCAGCAGCCAAGATGGGAAAGCGAGCTCCTATAATTCACCCCTCCACTTT.

The chain couples TRBV11-2 to TRBJ2-7; D not certain. This CDR3 contains 13 residues. From germline, CDR1 is SGHAT and CDR2 FQNNGV. V lost 5 bases and J lost 5, with 13 bases in between. The CDR3 sequence is CASSMTIANEQYF. The CDR3 DNA follows: TGTGCCAGCAGCATGACCATAGCAAACGAGCAGTACTTC.

The V and J genes are TRBV6-1 and TRBJ2-3, with D perhaps matching TRBD2 (5 bases). The CDR3 is made up of 15 amino acids. Germline V gene sequence: CDR1 MNHNS, CDR2 SASEGT. The V gene lost 1 base and the J gene lost 0 bases, with 8 bases spanning the gap. The DNA of the CDR3 is TGTGCCAGCAGTGAAGGGACTCTTAGCACAGATACGCAGTATTTT. Protein sequence: CASSEGTLSTDTQYF.

The J gene is TRBJ1-4, the V gene TRBV4-1; no reliable D call. The CDR3 loop spans 16 amino acids. Germline loops: CDR1 MGHRA, CDR2 YSYEKL. V was clipped by 3 bases and J by 6 bases, with 17 bases between them. The CDR3 spells CASSHTRTDSHEKLFF. CDR3 DNA: TGCGCCAGCAGCCACACAAGGACGGATTCCCATGAAAAACTGTTTTTT.

This clonotype was counted a few times. J is TRBJ2-3 and V is TRBV4-2; 9 nucleotides line up with TRBD2. Germline V lookup: CDR1 LGHNA, CDR2 YNFKEQ. V lost 1 base, J lost 0 bases, and 2 bases stayed unmatched. The CDR3 length is 16 residues. The CDR3 sequence: CASSQGLAVSTDTQYF. DNA for the CDR3: TGTGCCAGCAGCCAAGGACTAGCGGTTAGCACAGATACGCAGTATTTT.

This clonotype was recorded at least ten times. V usage is TRBV27 and J usage is TRBJ2-7, with D possibly TRBD1 on 6 matching bases. Germline V CDR1 and CDR2: MNHEY, SMNVEV (reference sequence). CDR3 length: 14 amino acids. V was trimmed by 7 bases and J by 2 bases, leaving 15 bases between them. The CDR3 DNA is TGTGCCAGCACCCCGATGTGGGGGCCCTACGAGCAGTACTTC. Translating gives CASTPMWGPYEQYF.

This clonotype was observed many times. CDR3 bases: TGTGCCATCAGGGAAAGGACTAGCGGGAGTATCGCAGATACGCAGTATTTT. Amino acid sequence: CAIRERTSGSIADTQYF. The chain combines TRBV10-3 with TRBJ2-3; 13 nucleotides agree with TRBD2. V shed 6 bases and J 4 bases; nucleotides not matched to a gene: 10. Per germline, CDR1 ENHRY and CDR2 SYGVKD. This CDR3 contains 17 residues.

The chain employs TRBV15 and TRBJ1-4; the D gene is possibly TRBD1 (5 bases). The V and J ends lost 5 bases and 6 bases respectively, with 19 bases between them. This CDR3 spans 16 amino acids. Germline-derived CDR1 and CDR2 are LNHNV and YYDKDF (reference sequence). Here the CDR3 DNA reads TGTGCCACCAGCCCAGGGAAGGAGGGGCGCGATGAAAAACTGTTTTTT. This gives the protein CATSPGKEGRDEKLFF.

This chain links TRBV5-1 with TRBJ2-4; D is tentatively TRBD1 or TRBD2 (5 bases each). The CDR3 covers 15 residues. Germline loops: CDR1 SGHRS, CDR2 YFSETQ. With 3 bases removed from V and 3 bases from J, the gap between germline ends came to 13 bases. This CDR3 reads CASSSLGVDKNIQYF. The CDR3 DNA reads as TGCGCCAGCAGCTCCCTGGGGGTGGACAAAAACATTCAGTACTTC.

This chain connects TRBV14 to TRBJ1-2; 10 nucleotides line up with TRBD1. Germline V gene lookup returns CDR1 SGHDN and CDR2 FVKESK. J lost 4 bases, V lost 3 bases, and 5 bases had no gene match. The CDR3 consists of 15 residues. CDR3 sequence (DNA): TGTGCCAGCAGCCACCCCGGACAGGGGGGCTATGGCTACACCTTC. This gives the protein CASSHPGQGGYGYTF.

There are a few counts of this clonotype. The genes are TRBV6-2 or TRBV6-3 and TRBJ2-1; maybe TRBD1 (6 bases). The CDR3 consists of 14 residues. Germline V gene sequence: CDR1 MNHEY, CDR2 SVGEGT. The ends were cut back, 2 bases at V and 4 bases at J, with 9 bases in the middle. The CDR3 is CASSYAGEYNEQFF. Here the CDR3 DNA reads TGTGCCAGCAGTTACGCAGGGGAATACAATGAGCAGTTCTTC.

This clonotype was counted ten times or more. This chain connects TRBV11-3 to TRBJ2-2, with D possibly matching TRBD2 (6 bases). The CDR3 loop spans 18 amino acids. Germline V gives CDR1 SGHNT, CDR2 YENEEA. V was shortened by 0 bases and J by 3 bases, with 17 bases between the two germline ends. Here the CDR3 reads CASSLDYVLGRDTGELFF. Written as DNA, the CDR3 is TGTGCCAGCAGCTTAGATTACGTCCTCGGGAGAGACACCGGGGAGCTGTTTTTT.

This clonotype was detected a few times. The chain uses TRBV7-8 and TRBJ2-3, with 11 nucleotides matching TRBD2. This CDR3 region has 16 residues. Germline lookup yields CDR1 SGHVS and CDR2 FQNEAQ. The V gene end was trimmed by 2 bases and the J gene end by 3 bases; junction bases not matched to a gene: 4. CDR3: CASSLFSGGATDTQYF. Written as DNA, the CDR3 is TGTGCCAGCAGCTTATTTAGCGGGGGGGCGACAGATACGCAGTATTTT. The full variable domain, its missing parts supplied by reference TRBV7-8 and TRBJ2-3, is GAGVSQSPRYKVAKRGQDVALRCDPISGHVSLFWYQQALGQGPEFLTYFQNEAQLDKSGLPSDRFFAERPEGSVSTLKIQRTQQEDSAVYLCASSLFSGGATDTQYFGPGTRLTVL.

V gene TRBV27 combines with J gene TRBJ2-7; weak D call: TRBD2 (5 bases). Trimming took 5 bases from V and 2 from J, leaving 13 bases between them. Germline values: CDR1 MNHEY, CDR2 SMNVEV (reference sequence). This CDR3 is built from 14 residues. CDR3 bases: TGTGCCAGCAGTCGTGGACTCACGACCTACGAGCAGTACTTC. The encoded protein is CASSRGLTTYEQYF.

The chain is built from TRBV30 and TRBJ1-1; perhaps TRBD1 as D (6 bases). This CDR3 contains 12 residues. Germline CDR1 reads GTSNPN; CDR2 reads SVGIG (reference sequence). Trimming cost V 5 bases and J 1 base, with 8 bases left between them. In DNA form, the CDR3 reads TGTGCCTGGGGGGGACAGAACACTGAAGCTTTCTTT. Translation gives CAWGGQNTEAFF. Full variable domain (remainder filled in from reference TRBV30 and TRBJ1-1): SQTIHQWPATLVQPVGSPLSLECTVEGTSNPNLYWYRQAAGRGLQLLFYSVGIGQISSEVPQNLSASRPQDRQFILSSKKLLLSDSGFYLCAWGGQNTEAFFGQGTRLTVV.

This chain connects TRBV7-9 to TRBJ2-7, with D tentatively TRBD1 (6 bases). The CDR3 length is 14 residues. Germline V gene data show CDR1 as SEHNR and CDR2 as FQNEAQ (reference sequence). V lost 0 bases to trimming and J lost 2 bases, with 8 bases between them. The CDR3 region is CASSLATGPYEQYF. CDR3 in DNA: TGTGCCAGCAGCTTAGCTACAGGGCCCTACGAGCAGTACTTC.

The chain uses TRBV20-1 and TRBJ2-7, with 7 nucleotides matching TRBD2. CDR3 length equals 17 residues. Germline CDR1 is DFQATT and CDR2 is SNEGSKA (reference sequence). V lost 0 bases to trimming and J lost 5 bases; unmatched junction nucleotides: 16. The CDR3 loop reads CSARDLGGAGVSNEQYF. The DNA for the CDR3 is TGCAGTGCTAGAGATTTAGGAGGGGCGGGAGTGTCGAACGAGCAGTACTTC.

The table lists this clonotype with a few counts. The chain links TRBV18 to TRBJ2-2, with D perhaps TRBD1 (6 bases). The CDR3 covers 16 residues. CDR1 KGHSH and CDR2 LQKENI come from the germline V gene. V lost 6 bases and J lost 1, with 15 bases in between. The CDR3 bases are TGTGCCAGCTCCCTCCCCCACAGGGTGAACACCGGGGAGCTGTTTTTT. It yields the protein CASSLPHRVNTGELFF. Combining the CDR3 with reference TRBV18 and TRBJ2-2 gives the whole variable domain NAGVMQNPRHLVRRRGQEARLRCSPMKGHSHVYWYRQLPEEGLKFMVYLQKENIIDESGMPKERFSAEFPKEGPSILRIQQVVRGDSAAYFCASSLPHRVNTGELFFGEGSRLTVL.

This clonotype was picked up one time. The rearrangement joins TRBV2 to TRBJ1-2; 9 bases line up with TRBD1. Germline CDR1 reads SNHLY; CDR2 reads FYNNEI. This CDR3 has 14 amino acids. V lost 7 bases to trimming and J lost 5 bases; unmatched junction nucleotides: 8. The CDR3 DNA follows: TGTGCCAGCATCCGAAGGACAGGGGATTATGGCTACACCTTC. Encoded protein: CASIRRTGDYGYTF.